The next 30 T cell receptor beta chains were all read from a single sample in a study of T cells in Graves' hyperthyroidism and ophthalmopathy. TCR beta CDR3 region amplification was performed from RNA transcripts. Carried out on the TCR CDR3, a first-round RT-PCR used the HTBI primer set. Each CDR3 protein is one row after TCRdb ran MiXCR on the multiplex PCR reads. The sample carries approximately 300,000 distinct CDR3 sequences, 16% recorded once. The sequencing input was blood. The receptors shown here come from a man younger than 45 with Graves' hyperthyroidism.

The table lists this clonotype with a few counts. At one end, the junction sequence differs from germline, possibly due to a read error. V is TRBV7-7 and J is TRBJ1-5; D not certain. CDR1 and CDR2 (germline): SSHAT, FNYEAQ (reference sequence). The CDR3 runs 13 residues. This chain's CDR3 is CASSLGPGQPQHF. The CDR3 DNA is TGTGCTAGCAGCTTAGGACCTGGGCAGCCCCAGCATTTT.

There are many counts of this clonotype. This sequence joins TRBV30 and TRBJ1-2; D unresolved. This CDR3 contains 10 residues. Germline assignment: CDR1 GTSNPN and CDR2 SVGIG (reference sequence). In DNA form, the CDR3 reads TGTGCTTCTTACGCGGTGGGCTACACCTTC. Translated, it gives CASYAVGYTF.

This clonotype was detected many times. The chain links TRBV5-5 to TRBJ2-7; D is unclear. Trimming left V 0 bases short and J 6 bases short, with 16 bases between. The CDR3 has 15 amino acids. Germline V lookup: CDR1 SGHKS, CDR2 YYEKEE (reference sequence). The CDR3 loop is CASSLEPGAGIEQYF. CDR3 nucleotides: TGTGCCAGCAGCTTGGAGCCGGGCGCTGGAATCGAGCAGTACTTC.

This clonotype was seen only a few times. The chain couples TRBV7-8 to TRBJ2-7, with TRBD2 matching 10 bases. The CDR3 spans 15 residues. The V gene's germline CDR1 is SGHVS and CDR2 FQNEAQ. With V trimmed by 3 bases and J by 6 bases, 8 bases remained unmatched. The CDR3 region is CASSFSGRSGSEQYF. CDR3 sequence (DNA): TGTGCCAGCAGCTTTAGCGGGAGGTCAGGTAGCGAGCAGTACTTC.

Points on this clonotype: The junction shows a germline mismatch at one end, possibly a read error. This rearrangement joins TRBV3-1 to TRBJ2-5, with 8 bases matching TRBD1. The CDR3 is made up of 13 amino acids. The V gene's germline CDR1 is LGHDT and CDR2 YNNKEL (reference sequence). The CDR3 here is CASSQAGGASLDF. CDR3 DNA sequence: TGTGCCAGCAGCCAAGCAGGGGGCGCATCCTTGGACTTC.

This clonotype was recorded at least ten times. For the CDR3, the DNA is TGTGCCAGCAGCCCATTGGGGCAGGCTAATGAAAAACTGTTTTTT. Its translation: CASSPLGQANEKLFF. The V call is TRBV14, the J call TRBJ1-4, with D possibly being TRBD1 (5 bases). The CDR3 has 15 residues. The V end was cut by 4 bases, the J end by 3 bases, with 12 bases between. Germline V lookup: CDR1 SGHDN, CDR2 FVKESK. Complete variable domain (other parts from reference TRBV14 and TRBJ1-4): EAGVTQFPSHSVIEKGQTVTLRCDPISGHDNLYWYRRVMGKEIKFLLHFVKESKQDESGMPNNRFLAERTGGTYSTLKVQPAELEDSGVYFCASSPLGQANEKLFFGSGTQLSVL.

The CDR3 protein is CASSSSGNNEQFF. The CDR3 DNA reads TGTGCCAGCAGCTCTAGCGGGAACAATGAGCAGTTCTTC. The gene calls are TRBV7-9 and TRBJ2-1; 9 bases line up with TRBD2. The CDR3 length is 13 residues. CDR1 is SEHNR, CDR2 FQNEAQ, per germline (reference sequence). Trimming removed 4 bases from V and 5 bases from J; junction bases left unmatched: 0.

This CDR3 reads CASSPKGGIGDKLFF. CDR3 in DNA: TGTGCCAGCAGCCCTAAGGGAGGGATCGGGGATAAACTGTTTTTT. The chain combines TRBV11-2 with TRBJ1-4; no reliable D call. Per germline, CDR1 SGHAT and CDR2 FQNNGV. This CDR3 has 15 residues. V was shortened by 5 bases and J by 11 bases, with 21 bases between the two germline ends.

This clonotype occurred many times. J is TRBJ2-1 and V is TRBV27; D assignment may be TRBD1 or TRBD2 (6 bases each). Looked up from germline, CDR1 is MNHEY and CDR2 is SMNVEV (reference sequence). Trimming cost V 8 bases and J 9 bases, with 23 bases left between them. The length of the CDR3 is 15 residues. In nucleotides, the CDR3 is TGTGCCAGCGTGGGACTTGGACTGGGGGGCGGTGAGCAGTTCTTC. This encodes CASVGLGLGGGEQFF.

This clonotype was picked up a small number of times. One base away lies a much larger clone, so this may be a sequencing read error. V is TRBV11-2 and J is TRBJ2-1; TRBD1 agrees at 9 bases. Germline V gives CDR1 SGHAT, CDR2 FQNNGV. The CDR3 contains 15 residues. V shed 5 bases and J 8 bases; nucleotides not matched to a gene: 10. The CDR3 is CASSPTGTGYDEQFF. The CDR3 DNA follows: TGTGCCAGCAGCCCTACCGGGACAGGGTACGATGAGCAGTTCTTC.

This clonotype showed up many times. This chain joins TRBV5-1 and TRBJ1-5; the match to TRBD1 covers 9 bases. The CDR3 loop spans 14 amino acids. V shed 4 bases and J 7 bases; nucleotides not matched to a gene: 6. Germline values: CDR1 SGHRS, CDR2 YFSETQ. CDR3 sequence reads: CASSLRTGDQPQHF. CDR3 bases: TGCGCCAGCAGCCTACGGACAGGGGACCAGCCCCAGCATTTT.

This clonotype was observed a few times. V usage is TRBV20-1 and J usage is TRBJ2-1, with 8 bases fitting TRBD2. This CDR3 is 14 amino acids long. Trimming at V came to 2 bases and at J to 8 bases, leaving 8 bases not matched to a gene. Germline CDR1 DFQATT, CDR2 SNEGSKA (reference sequence). The CDR3 reads CSARRGSGVDEQFF. As DNA, the CDR3 is TGCAGTGCTAGACGGGGTAGCGGGGTGGATGAGCAGTTCTTC.

This clonotype was seen a handful of times. V usage is TRBV6-1 and J usage is TRBJ2-7; D unresolved. Germline CDR1 reads MNHNS; CDR2 reads SASEGT. The V gene lost 6 bases and the J gene lost 2 bases, with 14 bases spanning the gap. The CDR3 covers 14 residues. CDR3 in amino acids: CASRTQLMPYEQYF. The DNA for the CDR3 is TGTGCCAGCAGAACACAGTTAATGCCCTACGAGCAGTACTTC.

This clonotype was picked up many times. The V gene is TRBV27, the J gene TRBJ1-5; a possible D gene is TRBD1 (6 bases). The V end was cut by 1 base, the J end by 6 bases, with 10 bases between. This CDR3 has 14 amino acids. Germline lookup yields CDR1 MNHEY and CDR2 SMNVEV (reference sequence). The CDR3 coding sequence is TGTGCCAGCAGTTTATGGCCCAGGGGTCAGCCCCAGCATTTT. Protein: CASSLWPRGQPQHF.

This clonotype turned up a few times. The chain recombines TRBV7-9 with TRBJ1-1, with TRBD1 matching 8 bases. Germline V gene sequence: CDR1 SEHNR, CDR2 FQNEAQ (reference sequence). There are 15 residues in the CDR3. The V and J ends lost 6 bases and 2 bases, in that order; junction bases with no gene match: 8. The CDR3 protein is CASRQKDRDNTEAFF. The CDR3 coding sequence is TGTGCCAGCAGACAAAAGGACAGGGATAACACTGAAGCTTTCTTT.

This clonotype appeared a few times. J is TRBJ2-7 and V is TRBV4-1; 7 bases align to TRBD2. The CDR3 is 15 residues long. CDR1 is MGHRA, CDR2 YSYEKL, per germline. The V and J ends lost 4 bases and 3 bases, in that order; junction bases with no gene match: 9. CDR3 DNA: TGCGCCAGCAGCCGAACGACGGCGGGGGACTACGAGCAGTACTTC. As protein: CASSRTTAGDYEQYF.

The sample holds many counts of this clonotype. The chain combines TRBV11-3 with TRBJ2-1; tentatively, D is TRBD1 or TRBD2 (5 bases each). This CDR3 spans 14 amino acids. The germline gives CDR1 SGHNT, CDR2 YENEEA. V was cut by 10 bases and J by 5 bases, with 18 bases left in between. CDR3 nucleotides: TGTGCCACGACGAGTGGGGGAATGGACAATGAGCAGTTCTTC. It yields the protein CATTSGGMDNEQFF.

The chain uses TRBV20-1 and TRBJ1-1; no definite D call. CDR3 length equals 12 residues. Trimming removed 1 base from V and 4 bases from J, with 7 bases in between. Germline V gives CDR1 DFQATT, CDR2 SNEGSKA (reference sequence). CDR3 in DNA: TGCAGTGCTAGAGGGCCGAGCACTGAAGCTTTCTTT. Translating it yields CSARGPSTEAFF.

This clonotype was detected ten times or more. The chain uses TRBV3-1 and TRBJ1-2; D remains ambiguous. V was cut by 4 bases and J by 8 bases, with 17 bases left in between. CDR3 length: 14 residues. The V gene's germline CDR1 is LGHDT and CDR2 YNNKEL (reference sequence). The CDR3 DNA reads as TGTGCCAGCAGCCTGGGTACAATCAGGTCCGGCTACACCTTC. Its translation: CASSLGTIRSGYTF. Supplemented by reference TRBV3-1 and TRBJ1-2, the full variable domain reads DTAVSQTPKYLVTQMGNDKSIKCEQNLGHDTMYWYKQDSKKFLKIMFSYNNKELIINETVPNRFSPKSPDKAHLNLHINSLELGDSAVYFCASSLGTIRSGYTFGSGTRLTVV.

This clonotype showed up just a few times. The chain combines TRBV25-1 with TRBJ2-5, with 7 positions matching TRBD1. Unmatched junction bases numbered 2, after V lost 6 bases and J lost 4 bases. This CDR3 region has 12 residues. In germline, CDR1 is MGHDK, CDR2 SYGVNS. CDR3 nucleotides: TGTGCCAGCAGCAGGGGGTTAGAGACCCAGTACTTC. Protein sequence: CASSRGLETQYF.

This clonotype came up many times. V is TRBV5-1 and J is TRBJ2-2; unclear D gene. CDR3 length: 13 amino acids. Per the germline V gene, CDR1 is SGHRS and CDR2 is YFSETQ. The V end lost 0 bases, the J end lost 11 bases, and 11 bases lay between the germline ends. The chain's CDR3 is CASSLGVQSELFF. The CDR3 DNA reads as TGCGCCAGCAGCTTGGGTGTACAATCTGAGCTGTTTTTT. The complete variable domain, with remaining parts taken from reference TRBV5-1 and TRBJ2-2, reads KAGVTQTPRYLIKTRGQQVTLSCSPISGHRSVSWYQQTPGQGLQFLFEYFSETQRNKGNFPGRFSGRQFSNSRSEMNVSTLELGDSALYLCASSLGVQSELFFGEGSRLTVL.

Ten or more counts support this clonotype. The CDR3 reads CASSPGLANTDTQYF. Written as DNA, the CDR3 is TGTGCCAGCAGCCCGGGACTAGCGAACACAGATACGCAGTATTTT. This chain links TRBV7-3 with TRBJ2-3, with 10 bases fitting TRBD2. The CDR3 runs 15 residues. Germline V gene lookup returns CDR1 SGHTA and CDR2 FQGTGA. V lost 5 bases and J lost 2; bases outside the gene matches: 4.

At least ten counts were recorded for this clonotype. The chain combines TRBV5-8 with TRBJ2-3; 8 bases are shared with TRBD2. Per the germline V gene, CDR1 is SGHTS and CDR2 is YDEGEE. This CDR3 comprises 16 residues. V trimming: 0 bases; J trimming: 2 bases; junction bases outside the gene matches: 5. The CDR3 loop is CASSLVIAGSTDTQYF. As DNA, the CDR3 is TGTGCCAGCAGCTTGGTCATAGCGGGGTCCACAGATACGCAGTATTTT.

This rearrangement joins TRBV5-1 to TRBJ2-5; tentative D call: TRBD2 (5 bases). Trimming removed 4 bases at V and 5 bases at J, with 18 bases between. Germline CDR1 reads SGHRS; CDR2 reads YFSETQ. This CDR3 contains 15 residues. The CDR3, as DNA: TGCGCCAGCAGCCCGGGATCCGCACGGGATGAGACCCAGTACTTC. This translates into CASSPGSARDETQYF.

Comment on this clonotype: It may be a read error: a sequence one base away is much more abundant. The chain employs TRBV7-8 and TRBJ2-7, with D perhaps TRBD1 (6 bases). CDR1 and CDR2 (germline): SGHVS, FQNEAQ. This CDR3 is 15 amino acids long. Here the CDR3 reads CASSFFGTRIYERYF. The DNA for the CDR3 is TGTGCCAGCAGCTTTTTTGGGACACGAATCTACGAGCGGTACTTC.

The rearrangement links TRBV14 to TRBJ2-5; 15 nucleotides line up with TRBD2. The CDR3 runs to 18 residues. Looked up from germline, CDR1 is SGHDN and CDR2 is FVKESK. The V gene end was trimmed by 5 bases and the J gene end by 0 bases; junction bases not matched to a gene: 7. The DNA for the CDR3 is TGTGCCAGCAGCGAAGGACTAGCGGGAGGGTCCTACCAAGAGACCCAGTACTTC. It is translated as CASSEGLAGGSYQETQYF.

This clonotype was counted at least ten times. This chain connects TRBV7-9 to TRBJ2-3; 7 positions match TRBD2. The CDR3 spans 17 residues. Germline V gene sequence: CDR1 SEHNR, CDR2 FQNEAQ (reference sequence). Trimming took 4 bases from V and 2 from J; bases not matched to a gene: 12. CDR3 loop: CASSSGGSTYFTDTQYF. As DNA, the CDR3 is TGTGCCAGCAGCTCGGGCGGGAGCACCTACTTCACAGATACGCAGTATTTT.

Many counts were recorded for this clonotype. For the CDR3, the DNA is TGTGCCAGCACCCAGACAGGGGGGTCTTTTGAAGCTTTCTTT. It encodes CASTQTGGSFEAFF. This chain links TRBV12-3 or TRBV12-4 with TRBJ1-1, with 9 positions matching TRBD1. The V gene end was trimmed by 7 bases and the J gene end by 7 bases; junction bases not matched to a gene: 10. The CDR3 is made up of 14 amino acids.

V gene TRBV6-1 combines with J gene TRBJ1-2; D not resolved. Trimming removed 3 bases from V and 8 bases from J, with 10 bases in between. This CDR3 has 12 residues. CDR1 and CDR2 (germline): MNHNS, SASEGT. DNA for the CDR3: TGTGCCAGCAGTGACAGAAGGTACGGCTACACCTTC. Its translation: CASSDRRYGYTF.

This clonotype was seen at least ten times. The chain uses TRBV11-2 and TRBJ2-1; 12 positions agree with TRBD2. Germline V lookup: CDR1 SGHAT, CDR2 FQNNGV. CDR3 length equals 15 residues. V was pared by 0 bases and J by 13 bases, with 7 bases of the junction left unmatched. CDR3: CASSLDRTSGIDQFF. CDR3 DNA sequence: TGTGCCAGCAGCTTAGATAGGACTAGCGGGATTGATCAGTTCTTC.